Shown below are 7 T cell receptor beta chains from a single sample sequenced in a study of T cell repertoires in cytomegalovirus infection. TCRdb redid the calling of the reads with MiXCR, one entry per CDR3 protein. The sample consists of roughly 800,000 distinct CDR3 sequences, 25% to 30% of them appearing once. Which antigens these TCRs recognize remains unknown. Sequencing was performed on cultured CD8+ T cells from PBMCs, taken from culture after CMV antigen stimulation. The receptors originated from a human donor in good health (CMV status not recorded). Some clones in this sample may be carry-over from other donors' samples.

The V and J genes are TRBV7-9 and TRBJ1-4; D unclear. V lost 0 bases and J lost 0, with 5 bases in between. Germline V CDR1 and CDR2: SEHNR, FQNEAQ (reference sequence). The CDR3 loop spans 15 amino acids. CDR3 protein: CASSLAVATNEKLFF. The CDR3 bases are TGTGCCAGCAGCTTAGCGGTTGCAACTAATGAAAAACTGTTTTTT.

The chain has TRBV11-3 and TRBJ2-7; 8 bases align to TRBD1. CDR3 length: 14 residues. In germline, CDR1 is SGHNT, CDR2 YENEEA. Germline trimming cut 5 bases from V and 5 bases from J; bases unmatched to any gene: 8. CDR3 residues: CASSRTRTGNEQYF. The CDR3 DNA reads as TGTGCCAGCAGCAGGACCCGGACAGGGAACGAGCAGTACTTC.

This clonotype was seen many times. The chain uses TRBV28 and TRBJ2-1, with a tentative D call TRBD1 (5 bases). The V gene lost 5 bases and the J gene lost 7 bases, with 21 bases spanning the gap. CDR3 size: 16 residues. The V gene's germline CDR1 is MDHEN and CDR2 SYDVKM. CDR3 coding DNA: TGTGCCAGCAGTCCAACAGGATGGGTAAAGGGTAATGAGCAGTTCTTC. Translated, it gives CASSPTGWVKGNEQFF.

The CDR3 here is CASSRPAGKGVNEQFF. For the CDR3, the DNA is TGTGCCAGCAGTCGACCCGCAGGGAAGGGGGTCAATGAGCAGTTCTTC. The rearrangement links TRBV6-5 to TRBJ2-1; weak D call: TRBD1 (6 bases). CDR1 is MNHEY, CDR2 SVGAGI, per germline. The CDR3 length is 16 residues. Trimming shortened V by 5 bases and J by 6 bases, and 20 bases separated the two germline ends.

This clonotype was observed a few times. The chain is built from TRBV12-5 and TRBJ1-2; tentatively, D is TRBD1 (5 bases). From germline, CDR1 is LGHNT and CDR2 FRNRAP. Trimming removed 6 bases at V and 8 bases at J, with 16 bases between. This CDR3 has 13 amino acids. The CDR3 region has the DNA TGTGCTAGTGGCCGTTCGGGGGTGGTAGGCTACACCTTC. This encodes CASGRSGVVGYTF.

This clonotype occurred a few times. This CDR3 reads CASSRGASGGPLPGYV. For the CDR3, the DNA is TGTGCCAGCAGCCGAGGGGCTAGCGGGGGCCCCCTTCCTGGCTACGTC. The rearrangement links TRBV7-4 to TRBJ2-7, with 10 bases fitting TRBD2. There are 16 residues in the CDR3. The V and J ends lost 5 bases and 13 bases, in that order; junction bases with no gene match: 20. Germline CDR1 is SGHVT and CDR2 is SQSDAQ.

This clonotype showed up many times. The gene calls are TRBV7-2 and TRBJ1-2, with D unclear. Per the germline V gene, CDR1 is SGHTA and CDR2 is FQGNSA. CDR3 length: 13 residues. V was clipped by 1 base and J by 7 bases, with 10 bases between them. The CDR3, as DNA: TGTGCCAGCAGCTTAGACATAGCTGGTGGCTACACCTTC. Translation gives CASSLDIAGGYTF.